The 18 T cell receptor beta chains listed next were all sequenced from one sample in a study of blood T cells in healthy people across ages. Alongside a J-beta primer mix, a sample-barcoded 5' primer served in a second PCR lasting about 7 to 12 cycles. Via MiXCR, TCRdb re-called the 5' RACE reads, giving one row per CDR3 protein. The sample holds more than 1.4 million distinct CDR3 sequences; 42% are singletons and the top ten take around 8%. The material sequenced was blood. Every receptor here comes from a woman aged 18-35 years in good health.

This clonotype was found once. The CDR3 DNA sequence: TGTGCCATCAGTGCCGGACTAGCGGAATCCTACAATGAGCAGTTCTTC. Translating it yields CAISAGLAESYNEQFF. The chain has TRBV10-3 and TRBJ2-1; 10 bases map to TRBD2. The CDR3 spans 16 residues. J lost 1 base, V lost 4 bases, and 4 bases had no gene match. Germline CDR1 reads ENHRY; CDR2 reads SYGVKD.

As DNA, the CDR3 is TGTGCCAGCAGTGGAGAATATGGCTACACCTTC. Its translation is CASSGEYGYTF. The genes are TRBV2 and TRBJ1-2, with D unclear. CDR1 SNHLY and CDR2 FYNNEI come from the germline V gene. The CDR3 totals 11 residues. V was pared by 4 bases and J by 5 bases, with 5 bases between.

In the case of this clonotype: This sequence may be a read error, since a much larger clone differs from it by one base. The chain joins TRBV7-6 to TRBJ1-2; no definite D call. The CDR3 covers 12 residues. The germline V gene has CDR1 SGHVS and CDR2 FNYEAQ. Here the CDR3 DNA reads TGTTCCAGCAGCTTACCGGGAAGCGGCTACACCTTC. It codes for CSSSLPGSGYTF.

This clonotype was observed a few times. The CDR3 sequence is CANKLAPSSYEQYF. CDR3 bases: TGTGCCAATAAACTAGCGCCAAGCTCCTACGAGCAGTACTTC. This rearrangement joins TRBV21-1 to TRBJ2-7; the D call of TRBD2 is as the table states it, not checked on the DNA. TRBV21-1 is described as a pseudogene. The CDR3 covers 14 residues.

The genes are TRBV4-1 and TRBJ1-4, with D uncertain. V shed 0 bases and J shed 7 bases, with 12 bases lying between them. Germline loops: CDR1 MGHRA, CDR2 YSYEKL. This CDR3 is built from 15 residues. Written as DNA, the CDR3 is TGCGCCAGCAGCCAAGATGGGATGCGGGTTGAAAAACTGTTTTTT. Translation: CASSQDGMRVEKLFF.

The chain is built from TRBV28 and TRBJ2-7, with D uncertain. This CDR3 has 14 residues. Trimming stripped 6 bases from V and 0 bases from J, with 12 bases between. CDR1 MDHEN and CDR2 SYDVKM come from the germline V gene. The CDR3, as DNA: TGTGCCAGCAGCCTTAAGTGGAGCTCCTACGAGCAGTACTTC. Amino acids: CASSLKWSSYEQYF. The variable domain in full, with the rest retrieved from reference TRBV28 and TRBJ2-7, is DVKVTQSSRYLVKRTGEKVFLECVQDMDHENMFWYRQDPGLGLRLIYFSYDVKMKEKGDIPEGYSVSREKKERFSLILESASTNQTSMYLCASSLKWSSYEQYFGPGTRLTVT.

The chain links TRBV12-3 or TRBV12-4 to TRBJ2-5; the D is unclear. Trimming removed 3 bases at V and 1 base at J, with 9 bases between. CDR3 length: 14 amino acids. CDR3 residues: CASSFGRLQETQYF. Here the CDR3 DNA reads TGTGCCAGCAGTTTCGGCAGGCTCCAAGAGACCCAGTACTTC.

The J gene is TRBJ2-2, the V gene TRBV24-1, with unresolved D. The CDR3 loop spans 12 amino acids. V gave up 4 bases and J gave up 8 bases, with 7 bases separating them. The germline V gene encodes CDR1 KGHDR and CDR2 SFDVKD. The CDR3 region has the DNA TGTGCCACCAGTGACGTCGAGGGGGAGCTGTTTTTT. Translated, it gives CATSDVEGELFF.

The chain links TRBV9 to TRBJ2-7, with a weak D call TRBD1 (5 bases). Germline lookup yields CDR1 SGDLS and CDR2 YYNGEE. CDR3 length equals 14 residues. Trimming removed 0 bases at V and 3 bases at J, with 10 bases between. The CDR3 reads CASSVDTGSYEQYF. The CDR3, as DNA: TGTGCCAGCAGCGTAGATACAGGAAGCTACGAGCAGTACTTC.

V gene TRBV3-1 combines with J gene TRBJ1-1, with D tentatively TRBD1 (5 bases). The V and J ends lost 3 bases and 2 bases respectively, with 10 bases between them. CDR3 length: 14 residues. Germline-derived CDR1 and CDR2 are LGHDT and YNNKEL (reference sequence). The CDR3 nucleotides read TGTGCCAGCAGCCACCAGGGACGTAACACTGAAGCTTTCTTT. This codes for CASSHQGRNTEAFF.

The chain couples TRBV4-1 to TRBJ2-1; TRBD2 agrees at 14 bases. The end of the DNA fits TRBJ2-7 better, so the J call may be wrong. Germline loops: CDR1 MGHRA, CDR2 YSYEKL. CDR3 length: 20 residues. DNA of the CDR3: TGCGCCAGCAGCCAACTGGGACTAGCGGGAGCTCCCAATCGCTACAATGAGCAGTACTTC. Protein: CASSQLGLAGAPNRYNEQYF.

The rearrangement uses TRBV12-3 or TRBV12-4 and TRBJ2-7, with 7 bases that match TRBD2. This CDR3 spans 22 amino acids. V trimming: 6 bases; J trimming: 7 bases; junction bases outside the gene matches: 36. The CDR3 loop is CASSSLQRGGLLSRSRNNEQYF. CDR3 sequence (DNA): TGTGCCAGCAGCTCTCTCCAGCGGGGAGGTTTGTTGTCGCGGTCTCGCAACAATGAGCAGTACTTC.

The rearrangement uses TRBV4-1 and TRBJ2-3, with 8 bases lining up with TRBD2. There are 14 residues in the CDR3. The V gene's germline CDR1 is MGHRA and CDR2 YSYEKL. V lost 5 bases and J lost 5; bases outside the gene matches: 6. CDR3 region: CASSSGGGLDTQYF. The DNA of the CDR3 is TGCGCCAGCAGCTCCGGGGGGGGGTTAGATACGCAGTATTTT.

This clonotype was found a few times. The J gene is TRBJ2-7, the V gene TRBV12-3 or TRBV12-4; 9 bases line up with TRBD2. J lost 0 bases, V lost 6 bases, and 9 bases had no gene match. This CDR3 spans 16 amino acids. CDR3 region: CASRAVSGGSSYEQYF. The CDR3 coding sequence is TGTGCCAGCAGAGCCGTTAGCGGGGGAAGCTCCTACGAGCAGTACTTC.

This clonotype appeared a single time. The chain joins TRBV11-3 to TRBJ2-3; 14 positions match TRBD2. This CDR3 has 19 amino acids. Germline CDR1 and CDR2: SGHNT and YENEEA. The V gene end was trimmed by 5 bases and the J gene end by 2 bases; junction bases not matched to a gene: 12. The CDR3 DNA is TGTGCCAGCAGCCAAGGACTAGCGGGGGGCCTAACGTACACAGATACGCAGTATTTT. This translates into CASSQGLAGGLTYTDTQYF.

The rearrangement uses TRBV20-1 and TRBJ2-1; no reliable D call. Germline CDR1 is DFQATT and CDR2 is SNEGSKA (reference sequence). V lost 3 bases, J lost 2 bases, and 20 bases lay in between. This CDR3 has 17 residues. CDR3 in amino acids: CSASFFGALLPYNEQFF. The CDR3 bases are TGCAGTGCTAGTTTCTTCGGAGCCCTACTCCCCTACAATGAGCAGTTCTTC.

This clonotype was counted a few times. The gene calls are TRBV7-9 and TRBJ2-5, with D unclear. Germline V gene data show CDR1 as SEHNR and CDR2 as FQNEAQ (reference sequence). This CDR3 has 15 residues. The V gene lost 1 base and the J gene lost 2 bases, with 11 bases spanning the gap. The CDR3 DNA sequence: TGTGCCAGCAGCTTAGTTGGTTCAGAACAAGAGACCCAGTACTTC. Translated, it gives CASSLVGSEQETQYF.

The chain carries TRBV29-1 and TRBJ2-1; 8 nucleotides agree with TRBD2. Trimming at V came to 7 bases and at J to 0 bases, leaving 2 bases not matched to a gene. The CDR3 extends over 13 amino acids. Germline CDR1 SQVTM, CDR2 ANQGSEA. The CDR3 DNA reads as TGCAGCGGGGGGACTAGCTCCTACAATGAGCAGTTCTTC. It encodes CSGGTSSYNEQFF.